Listed below are T cell receptor beta chains from one sample, sequenced in a study of CD8 T cells in ankylosing spondylitis. A single record per CDR3 protein comes from TCRdb applying MiXCR to the 5' RACE reads. The data show about 240,000 distinct CDR3 sequences, roughly a tenth seen once. The sequenced sample was blood, either unsorted or a sorted T cell fraction (not recorded which). The source of these receptors is a male donor with ankylosing spondylitis or in good health (not recorded which). Each CDR3 is given with its conserved first and last residue. Each record gives: V gene, J gene, clone size, D gene, CDR3 DNA, CDR3 protein. D genes are given only for firm matches. Size values are once, few and many counts, or a class for expanded clones, and some rows have none.

V gene: TRBV7-2
J gene: TRBJ2-2
clone size: -
D gene: -
CDR3 DNA: TGTGCCAGCAGCTTACCCGTCGGGGAGCTGTTTTTT
CDR3 protein: CASSLPVGELFF

V gene: TRBV5-1
J gene: TRBJ2-3
clone size: many
D gene: TRBD2
CDR3 DNA: TGCGCCAGCAGCTTTAGCGGGAGGTCGGATACGCAGTATTTT
CDR3 protein: CASSFSGRSDTQYF

V gene: TRBV27
J gene: TRBJ2-2
clone size: many
D gene: -
CDR3 DNA: TGTGCCAGCAGTTCCGGGGCGAACACCGGGGAGCTGTTTTTT
CDR3 protein: CASSSGANTGELFF

V gene: TRBV12-3/TRBV12-4
J gene: TRBJ1-5
clone size: many
D gene: TRBD1
CDR3 DNA: TGTGCCAGCAGTCAGCAGACAGGGGATCAGCCCCAGCATTTT
CDR3 protein: CASSQQTGDQPQHF

V gene: TRBV10-2
J gene: TRBJ2-2
clone size: -
D gene: TRBD2
CDR3 DNA: TGCGCCAGCAGTGAGGGGAGGGGGAACACCGGGGAGCTGTTTTTT
CDR3 protein: CASSEGRGNTGELFF

V gene: TRBV4-2
J gene: TRBJ2-7
clone size: -
D gene: -
CDR3 DNA: TGTGCCAGCAGCCAAACCCAGGGATACGAGCAGTACTTC
CDR3 protein: CASSQTQGYEQYF

V gene: TRBV20-1
J gene: TRBJ2-7
clone size: many
D gene: -
CDR3 DNA: TGCAGTGGGGCTCCCAACCAGGTATACGAGCAGTACTTC
CDR3 protein: CSGAPNQVYEQYF

V gene: TRBV20-1
J gene: TRBJ2-3
clone size: many
D gene: -
CDR3 DNA: TGCAGTGCTAGAGATTGGGCCCAGGCGGAGTACGCTAGCACAGATACGCAGTATTTT
CDR3 protein: CSARDWAQAEYASTDTQYF

V gene: TRBV7-9
J gene: TRBJ2-7
clone size: -
D gene: TRBD1
CDR3 DNA: TGTGCCAGCAGCCGGCCAGGGGGCGCCGAGCAGTACTTC
CDR3 protein: CASSRPGGAEQYF

V gene: TRBV12-3/TRBV12-4
J gene: TRBJ1-2
clone size: many
D gene: -
CDR3 DNA: TGTGCCAGCAGTCATGGACGGACGGATGGCTACACCTTC
CDR3 protein: CASSHGRTDGYTF

V gene: TRBV5-1
J gene: TRBJ1-4
clone size: many
D gene: -
CDR3 DNA: TGCGCCAGCAGCGACGATCCTGGGACGAGAGAAAAACTGTTTTTT
CDR3 protein: CASSDDPGTREKLFF

V gene: TRBV5-1
J gene: TRBJ1-6
clone size: many
D gene: TRBD1
CDR3 DNA: TGCGCCAGCAGGGACAGGGTGATGAATTCACCCCTCCACTTT
CDR3 protein: CASRDRVMNSPLHF

V gene: TRBV20-1
J gene: TRBJ1-5
clone size: many
D gene: -
CDR3 DNA: TGCAGTGCTAGACCATCCGGGGGTCAGCCCCAGCATTTT
CDR3 protein: CSARPSGGQPQHF

V gene: TRBV6-6
J gene: TRBJ2-7
clone size: many
D gene: -
CDR3 DNA: TGTGCCAGCAGTCCCCTCGGACGGAGCGAGCAGTACTTC
CDR3 protein: CASSPLGRSEQYF

V gene: TRBV10-3
J gene: TRBJ1-1
clone size: many
D gene: -
CDR3 DNA: TGTGCCATCAGTGAGGCGGAGGGAATCGCTGAAGCTTTCTTT
CDR3 protein: CAISEAEGIAEAFF

V gene: TRBV5-1
J gene: TRBJ1-1
clone size: many
D gene: -
CDR3 DNA: TGCGCCAGCAGCTACGGAGGAATCATGAACACTGAAGCTTTCTTT
CDR3 protein: CASSYGGIMNTEAFF

V gene: TRBV5-1
J gene: TRBJ2-3
clone size: many
D gene: -
CDR3 DNA: TGCGCCAGCAATTTATGGGGGGCCGACACAGATACGCAGTATTTT
CDR3 protein: CASNLWGADTDTQYF

V gene: TRBV5-1
J gene: TRBJ2-7
clone size: many
D gene: TRBD1
CDR3 DNA: TGCGCCAGCAGCTCCGGGACAGGGTTCCACGAGCAGTACTTC
CDR3 protein: CASSSGTGFHEQYF

V gene: TRBV29-1
J gene: TRBJ1-1
clone size: many
D gene: -
CDR3 DNA: TGCAGCGTGTTGAGACCCCTGGGCACTGAAGCTTTCTTT
CDR3 protein: CSVLRPLGTEAFF

V gene: TRBV7-9
J gene: TRBJ1-1
clone size: few
D gene: TRBD1
CDR3 DNA: TGTGCCAGCACCCGGACAGGGGGCCTGAACACTGAAGCTTTCTTT
CDR3 protein: CASTRTGGLNTEAFF